These 4 T cell receptor beta chains originate from one sample sequenced in a study of CD8+ T cells in alopecia areata. Extracted RNA was reverse transcribed, and the resulting cDNA served as sequencing template. Clones were sequenced by immunoSEQ multiplex PCR, and TCRdb holds only the in-frame ones, with some missing. The table lists about 150,000 clones, around 62% of them singletons. The sequencing input was CD8+ T cells sorted from blood. The source of these receptors is a human donor in good health.

Concerning this clone itself: The identical CDR3 is also encoded by other nucleotide sequences in the sample. This rearrangement joins TRBV7-9 to TRBJ2-7, with D uncertain. Germline CDR1 is SEHNR and CDR2 is FQNEAQ (reference sequence). This CDR3 spans 11 amino acids. Trimming cost V 5 bases and J 3 bases, with 5 bases left between them. The CDR3 loop reads CASSASYEQYF. The DNA for the CDR3 is TGTGCCAGCAGCGCGAGCTACGAGCAGTACTTC.

The gene calls are TRBV5-1 and TRBJ1-5; D is uncertain. Germline values: CDR1 SGHRS, CDR2 YFSETQ. V was trimmed by 2 bases and J by 4 bases, leaving 10 bases between them. This CDR3 is 14 amino acids long. The CDR3 here is CASSFGTVNQPQHF. The CDR3 DNA reads TGCGCCAGCAGCTTTGGTACAGTTAATCAGCCCCAGCATTTT.

The chain couples TRBV9 to TRBJ2-2; the D call may be TRBD1 or TRBD2 (5 bases each). Germline CDR1 reads SGDLS; CDR2 reads YYNGEE. This CDR3 region has 17 residues. V lost 3 bases to trimming and J lost 3 bases, with 18 bases between them. The chain's CDR3 is CASSAHVRDVDTGELFF. The CDR3, as DNA: TGTGCCAGCAGCGCCCACGTCCGGGACGTCGACACCGGGGAGCTGTTTTTT.

The chain recombines TRBV7-9 with TRBJ2-7, with TRBD1 identical over 9 bases. This CDR3 spans 11 amino acids. With 4 bases clipped from V and 12 bases from J, the junction kept 4 bases outside the gene matches. Germline values: CDR1 SEHNR, CDR2 FQNEAQ (reference sequence). CDR3 nucleotides: TGTGCCAGCAGCTGGGGACAGGGTCTGTACTTC. This translates into CASSWGQGLYF.